This is a list of T cell receptor beta chains from one sample in a study of blood T cell repertoires in COVID-19. The method was immunoSEQ multiplex PCR; TCRdb's version includes in-frame clones alone and lacks a portion of them. The sample has a few hundred thousand clones, 90% to 95% seen once. Specimen: PBMCs or T cells enriched from blood (not recorded which). The source of these receptors is a human donor in a cohort exposed to, infected with or recovered from COVID-19 (not recorded which). The donor label of this sample is uncertain. Each CDR3 is given with its conserved first and last residue. The order of the fields is V gene, J gene, CDR3 protein.

TRBV4-2	TRBJ1-2	CASSQEGTGGVGYTF
TRBV4-1	TRBJ2-1	CASSQDGQGRVNEQFF
TRBV18	TRBJ1-3	CASSPQMHRTGVDYSGNTIYF
TRBV7-6	TRBJ2-5	CASSPWTSGGPAGGETQYF
TRBV7-2	TRBJ2-7	CASSASPGVPYEQYF
TRBV7-2	TRBJ1-2	CASSLDRVKGYTF
TRBV2	TRBJ2-2	CASRQGRGISTGELFF
TRBV28	TRBJ2-7	CASSLLGGTHEQYF
TRBV6-5	TRBJ1-1	CASSYPGQGSEGAFF
TRBV27	TRBJ2-1	CASSSLAGREGQFF
TRBV7-6	TRBJ2-1	CASSLGAGGYNEQFF
TRBV7-9	TRBJ2-7	CASSSYRGRGAGEQYF
TRBV19	TRBJ1-5	CASRPQGAQGQPQHF
TRBV2	TRBJ1-1	CASNGDWNTEAFF
TRBV4-1	TRBJ1-1	CASSQGTGEREAFF
TRBV5-1	TRBJ2-7	CASSLGHEQYF
TRBV6-5	TRBJ1-1	CASSAMVRINTEAFF
TRBV28	TRBJ2-1	CASSLLRLPRMHNEQFF
TRBV5-1	TRBJ2-1	CASSSQGYNEQFF
TRBV4-1	TRBJ1-1	CASSQRNRGDRSEAFF
TRBV9	TRBJ1-5	CASSPQGRNQPQHF
TRBV6-5	TRBJ2-5	CASSYSGSERETQYF
TRBV4-1	TRBJ1-2	CASSREETGILATGYTF
TRBV7-9	TRBJ2-6	CASSPPLTGANVLTF
TRBV19	TRBJ1-1	CASSTPLTATVEAFF
TRBV7-6	TRBJ2-2	CASSLKAGYANTGELFF
TRBV27	TRBJ1-3	CASSLRGGRNTIYF
TRBV5-4	TRBJ2-7	CASSSGGIAGIGEQYF
TRBV7-9	TRBJ2-7	CASSRDRGQESYEQYF
TRBV5-1	TRBJ2-7	CASSSGTSAYEQYF
TRBV24-1	TRBJ2-1	CATSDGGVTYNEQFF
TRBV2	TRBJ1-4	CASSLSGGADEKLFF
TRBV2	TRBJ1-5	CASSADRGNQPQHF
TRBV4-2	TRBJ2-1	CASSQAPLLGGRLHEQFF
TRBV9	TRBJ2-2	CASSVGDSSAGELFF
TRBV7-2	TRBJ2-1	CASSPTRAPHEQFF
TRBV27	TRBJ2-2	CASSLQGTGELFF
TRBV23-1	TRBJ1-3	CASSQPQGSTYSGNTIYF
TRBV28	TRBJ2-7	CATAGGLTYEQYF
TRBV27	TRBJ1-1	CASSFRGGREAFF
TRBV4-1	TRBJ2-7	CASSQVSRDSTYEQYF
TRBV15	TRBJ2-7	CATSRGDSYEQYF
TRBV6-5	TRBJ2-7	CASSSPYAGYEQYF
TRBV19	TRBJ2-1	CASSVDIDNEQFF
TRBV2	TRBJ2-6	CASSELSSWGQSGANVLTF
TRBV5-1	TRBJ2-7	CASSWGLAGVSEQYF
TRBV6-1	TRBJ1-1	CASSEEGADTEAFF
TRBV7-9	TRBJ1-4	CASSYGTVNEKLFF
TRBV30	TRBJ2-1	CAWVAGGSYNEQFF
TRBV5-4	TRBJ1-6	CASSFVGLIDSPLHF